Listed here are 18 T cell receptor beta chains from one sample, sequenced in a study of beta chain features in type 1 diabetes. The sequenced template was cDNA made from the entire isolated RNA. Sequencing was performed with immunoSEQ multiplex PCR; in TCRdb, only in-frame clones are kept and a portion is missing. The sample yields about 330,000 clones, roughly 11% seen once. The specimen sequenced was naive CD4+ T cells from blood. These receptors were taken from a woman aged 25 to 39 in good health.

V and J are TRBV27 and TRBJ2-5, with 9 nucleotides matching TRBD1. V lost 6 bases, J lost 4 bases, and 6 bases stayed unmatched. CDR3 length: 14 amino acids. Germline CDR1 and CDR2: MNHEY and SMNVEV (reference sequence). The CDR3 DNA is TGTGCCAGCAGGAGGGGACAGGGCGCAGAGACCCAGTACTTC. Residues: CASRRGQGAETQYF.

The chain couples TRBV5-1 to TRBJ2-7, with 12 bases matching TRBD1. Trimming removed 4 bases from V and 4 bases from J; junction bases left unmatched: 3. Germline V gene lookup returns CDR1 SGHRS and CDR2 YFSETQ. The CDR3 has 14 amino acids. The CDR3 loop reads CASSGGQGAYEQYF. DNA for the CDR3: TGCGCCAGCAGCGGGGGACAGGGGGCTTACGAGCAGTACTTC.

A few counts support this clone. This chain connects TRBV11-1 to TRBJ2-1; possibly TRBD1 for D (6 bases). From germline, CDR1 is SGHAT and CDR2 FQDESV (reference sequence). The CDR3 has 19 residues. V gave up 4 bases and J gave up 0 bases, with 22 bases separating them. As DNA, the CDR3 is TGTGCCAGCAGCTCCCGTTCGAGGGGGACCCACCTCTCCTACAATGAGCAGTTCTTC. As protein: CASSSRSRGTHLSYNEQFF.

The CDR3 DNA is TGTGCCAGCATCAGGGTTGGAGGCTACACCTTC. Amino acid sequence: CASIRVGGYTF. This chain links TRBV6-4 with TRBJ1-2, with D possibly TRBD1 on 5 matching bases. V lost 7 bases to trimming and J lost 8 bases, with 11 bases between them. The CDR3 spans 11 residues. Germline V gene data show CDR1 as MRHNA and CDR2 as SNTAGT.

This clone turned up a few times. The rearrangement joins TRBV9 to TRBJ2-1; D is possibly TRBD2 (6 bases). Trimming removed 0 bases from V and 6 bases from J, with 10 bases in between. Germline CDR1 and CDR2: SGDLS and YYNGEE. CDR3 size: 14 residues. This CDR3 is CASSVAGVGNEQFF. As DNA, the CDR3 is TGTGCCAGCAGCGTAGCGGGAGTGGGCAATGAGCAGTTCTTC.

This clone turned up a few times. The genes are TRBV11-1 and TRBJ2-1; the D gene is possibly TRBD2 (6 bases). Trimming removed 6 bases at V and 2 bases at J, with 8 bases between. In germline, CDR1 is SGHAT, CDR2 FQDESV (reference sequence). The CDR3 contains 13 residues. DNA for the CDR3: TGTGCCAGCAGGGGAGGCACCTACAATGAGCAGTTCTTC. Protein sequence: CASRGGTYNEQFF.

This clone was observed a handful of times. The J gene is TRBJ2-1, the V gene TRBV7-3, with 8 bases aligning to TRBD2. The CDR3 spans 16 residues. V gave up 3 bases and J gave up 1 base; unmatched junction bases: 5. The germline CDR1 and CDR2 sequences are SGHTA and FQGTGA. CDR3 sequence reads: CASSFRAGVSYNEQFF. DNA of the CDR3: TGTGCCAGCAGCTTTAGAGCGGGAGTGTCCTACAATGAGCAGTTCTTC.

The CDR3 nucleotides are TGTGCCAGCAGTGAGTTTAGGGGGGGTTTCAATGAGCAGTTCTTC. Translation gives CASSEFRGGFNEQFF. This chain connects TRBV25-1 to TRBJ2-1, with D possibly being TRBD2 (7 bases). Germline V CDR1 and CDR2: MGHDK, SYGVNS. The CDR3 length is 15 residues. Trimming pared 3 bases from V and 6 bases from J, leaving 15 bases between. The full variable domain, with the rest looked up from reference TRBV25-1 and TRBJ2-1, is EADIYQTPRYLVIGTGKKITLECSQTMGHDKMYWYQQDPGMELHLIHYSYGVNSTEKGDLSSESTVSRIRTEHFPLTLESARPSHTSQYLCASSEFRGGFNEQFFGPGTRLTVL.

The rearrangement joins TRBV29-1 to TRBJ1-3; D is ambiguous. Trimming cost V 0 bases and J 1 base, with 13 bases left between them. The CDR3 runs 16 residues. Germline V CDR1 and CDR2: SQVTM, ANQGSEA. CDR3: CSVEDRSQSSGNTIYF. As DNA, the CDR3 is TGCAGCGTTGAAGATCGGTCGCAATCGTCTGGAAACACCATATATTTT.

This clone has more than one count but fewer than ten. As DNA, the CDR3 is TGTGCCAGCAGTCCGGACAGGGGGGCAACTAATGAAAAACTGTTTTTT. Translation: CASSPDRGATNEKLFF. The gene calls are TRBV28 and TRBJ1-4; the match to TRBD1 covers 10 bases. The ends lost 5 bases at V and 0 bases at J; junction bases unmatched: 3. Germline CDR1 MDHEN, CDR2 SYDVKM. There are 16 residues in the CDR3.

The chain recombines TRBV30 with TRBJ2-1; no reliable D call. There are 11 residues in the CDR3. Germline V gene sequence: CDR1 GTSNPN, CDR2 SVGIG (reference sequence). Trimming took 4 bases from V and 7 from J, leaving 8 bases between them. CDR3 sequence (DNA): TGTGCCTGGACTACGACTAATGAGCAGTTCTTC. It specifies CAWTTTNEQFF.

The V and J genes are TRBV11-2 and TRBJ2-6; 7 nucleotides match TRBD2. The junction had 3 bases not matched to a gene; V was cut back by 1 base and J by 0 bases. The CDR3 sequence is 17 residues long. Germline CDR1 SGHAT, CDR2 FQNNGV. The CDR3 DNA reads TGTGCCAGCAGCTTAGTCGGGGGGAGCTCTGGGGCCAACGTCCTGACTTTC. Its translation is CASSLVGGSSGANVLTF.

The V call is TRBV7-2, the J call TRBJ2-5; possibly TRBD1 for D (6 bases). The V gene's germline CDR1 is SGHTA and CDR2 FQGNSA. V lost 2 bases, J lost 5 bases, and 6 bases lay in between. This CDR3 contains 12 residues. The CDR3 DNA reads as TGTGCCAGCAGCTTAAGGGGGGAGACCCAGTACTTC. This sequence encodes CASSLRGETQYF.

In this sample, this clone turned up a few times. The genes are TRBV9 and TRBJ2-5; D may be TRBD1 (6 bases). V was cut by 0 bases and J by 1 base, with 7 bases left in between. Germline V gives CDR1 SGDLS, CDR2 YYNGEE. The CDR3 is made up of 14 amino acids. CDR3 sequence reads: CASSVGDTQETQYF. The CDR3 nucleotides are TGTGCCAGCAGCGTAGGGGACACCCAAGAGACCCAGTACTTC.

This clone was picked up a small number of times. This chain joins TRBV4-3 and TRBJ2-1, with 8 bases matching TRBD2. Germline V gene sequence: CDR1 LGHNA, CDR2 YSLEER. The CDR3 runs 15 residues. J was trimmed by 4 bases and V by 3 bases; bases with no gene match: 5. The CDR3 sequence: CASSHGTRKYNEQFF. Written as DNA, the CDR3 is TGCGCCAGCAGCCACGGGACTAGAAAATACAATGAGCAGTTCTTC.

V usage is TRBV5-1 and J usage is TRBJ2-3; 10 bases agree with TRBD2. J gave up 2 bases and V 4 bases, and 7 bases lay outside the gene matches. Germline assignment: CDR1 SGHRS and CDR2 YFSETQ. This CDR3 region has 16 residues. The CDR3 coding sequence is TGCGCCAGCAGCCTAGGACTAGCGGTTGACACAGATACGCAGTATTTT. It codes for CASSLGLAVDTDTQYF.

A few counts support this clone. J is TRBJ2-7 and V is TRBV7-2; 9 bases line up with TRBD2. Looked up from germline, CDR1 is SGHTA and CDR2 is FQGNSA. The length of the CDR3 is 15 residues. V shed 5 bases and J 3 bases; nucleotides not matched to a gene: 8. In nucleotides, the CDR3 is TGTGCCAGCAGCGCTAGCGGGACGACGGACTACGAGCAGTACTTC. Its protein is CASSASGTTDYEQYF.

This chain uses TRBV18 with TRBJ2-1; D is perhaps TRBD1 (5 bases). The V and J ends lost 3 bases and 0 bases respectively, with 18 bases between them. This CDR3 region has 18 residues. The germline V gene has CDR1 KGHSH and CDR2 LQKENI. The CDR3 bases are TGTGCCAGCTCACCCATCTCACGACAGTCCCACTCCTACAATGAGCAGTTCTTC. Translated, it gives CASSPISRQSHSYNEQFF.